A single T cell receptor beta chain is shown here with its context. Its antigen is undetermined. The sample comes from a study of response to subunit inactivated influenza vaccine. Findings and caveats of the study: Few additional T cells are recruited per seasonal influenza vaccination, authors suggested.

TCRdb reprocessed the RT-PCR reads with MiXCR, giving one entry per CDR3 protein. The sample records 500,000 to 600,000 distinct CDR3 sequences, approximately 15% being singletons. The V gene end was trimmed by 7 bases and the J gene end by 0 bases; junction bases not matched to a gene: 16. Germline V gives CDR1 MDHEN, CDR2 SYDVKM. CDR3 length: 19 amino acids. The sequence came from a man aged 45-69 years who received an inactivated influenza vaccine. The V call is TRBV28, the J call TRBJ2-3; TRBD1 matches at 10 bases. Source: CD4+ T cells sorted from PBMCs, taken roughly 24 months after vaccination. In nucleotides, the CDR3 is TGTGCCAGCACCCGAGGGAGGGACAGGGGACTAACTAGCACAGATACGCAGTATTTT. Translating gives CASTRGRDRGLTSTDTQYF.